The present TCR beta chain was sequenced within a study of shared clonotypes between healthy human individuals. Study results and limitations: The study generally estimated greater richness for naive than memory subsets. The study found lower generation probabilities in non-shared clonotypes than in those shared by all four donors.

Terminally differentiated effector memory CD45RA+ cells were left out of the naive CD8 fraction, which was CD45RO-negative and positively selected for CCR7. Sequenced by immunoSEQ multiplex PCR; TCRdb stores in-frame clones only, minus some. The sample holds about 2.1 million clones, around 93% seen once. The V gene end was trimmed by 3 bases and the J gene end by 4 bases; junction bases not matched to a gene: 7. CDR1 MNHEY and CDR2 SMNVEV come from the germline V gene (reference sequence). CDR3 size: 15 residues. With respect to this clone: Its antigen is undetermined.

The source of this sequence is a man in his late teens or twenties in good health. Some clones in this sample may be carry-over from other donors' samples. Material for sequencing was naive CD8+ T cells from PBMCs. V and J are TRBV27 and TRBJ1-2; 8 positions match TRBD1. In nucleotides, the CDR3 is TGTGCCAGCAGTTTGCTCCAGGGGGCTGGCTATGGCTACACCTTC. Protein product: CASSLLQGAGYGYTF.